This T cell receptor beta chain was recorded in a study of neurological immune-mediated disorders. Germline V lookup: CDR1 SGHVS, CDR2 FNYEAQ. The CDR3 consists of 14 residues. Trimming cost V 2 bases and J 7 bases, with 14 bases left between them. This clonotype was seen repeatedly, ten times or more. From the 5' RACE reads, TCRdb called clonotypes with MiXCR, one entry per CDR3 protein. This sample has around 94,000 distinct CDR3 sequences, with 3.5% found just once. The sample consisted of PBMCs. This TCR was recovered from a woman aged 18-29 years with multiple sclerosis. The genes are TRBV7-6 and TRBJ1-1; TRBD1 is a possible D gene (5 bases). CDR3 protein: CASSLLFDRHEAFF. Here the CDR3 DNA reads TGTGCCAGCAGCTTACTGTTCGACAGACATGAAGCTTTCTTT.